In its sample, the clone carrying this T cell receptor (beta chain) was seen once. This table comes from immunoSEQ multiplex PCR, and its TCRdb copy is limited to in-frame clones, with some not included. Here the sample spans over 1,500 clones, 86% being singletons. This sample stems from a study of hypomethylating agent response in myelodysplastic syndrome. With 4 bases clipped from V and 2 bases from J, the junction kept 9 bases outside the gene matches. Germline V gives CDR1 SGHRS, CDR2 YFSETQ. There are 17 residues in the CDR3. The sequence was obtained from a human donor with myelodysplastic syndrome. J is TRBJ2-3 and V is TRBV5-1; 11 nucleotides line up with TRBD1. Sequencing was performed on bone marrow, taken before or after starting hypomethylating agent treatment for myelodysplastic syndrome (not recorded which). The CDR3 nucleotides are TGCGCCAGCAGCCAACGGACAGGGGGCAGTAACACAGATACGCAGTATTTT. It encodes CASSQRTGGSNTDTQYF. Looking up the rest from reference TRBV5-1 and TRBJ2-3 gives the full variable domain: KAGVTQTPRYLIKTRGQQVTLSCSPISGHRSVSWYQQTPGQGLQFLFEYFSETQRNKGNFPGRFSGRQFSNSRSEMNVSTLELGDSALYLCASSQRTGGSNTDTQYFGPGTRLTVL.